Below are 5 T cell receptor beta chains sequenced from a single sample in a study of memory CD4+ T cells and cytomegalovirus serostatus. Single viable CD3+CD4+CD8-CD45RO+ cells were sorted as the memory CD4+ T cells. Repertoires were generated with immunoSEQ multiplex PCR, while TCRdb's copy carries only in-frame clones and drops some. The table lists about 41,000 clones, 79% of them singletons. Specimen: memory CD4+ T cells from blood. These TCRs come from an adult in good health and CMV-seronegative.

V gene TRBV10-3 combines with J gene TRBJ2-7; 7 positions match TRBD2. J gave up 6 bases and V 4 bases, and 9 bases lay outside the gene matches. This CDR3 region has 14 residues. Germline assignment: CDR1 ENHRY and CDR2 SYGVKD. The CDR3 DNA reads as TGTGCCATCAGTGGTCAACAATCGGGGGGCGAGCAGTACTTC. Encoded protein: CAISGQQSGGEQYF.

The chain recombines TRBV7-6 with TRBJ1-1; D remains unclear. The CDR3 runs to 13 residues. The V and J ends lost 1 base and 0 bases respectively, with 3 bases between them. Germline V gene data show CDR1 as SGHVS and CDR2 as FNYEAQ. CDR3 residues: CASSLDLNTEAFF. The DNA of the CDR3 is TGTGCCAGCAGCTTAGACTTGAACACTGAAGCTTTCTTT.

DNA of the CDR3: TGTGCCAGCAGTTTACCCACTAACTATGGCTACACCTTC. Translating it yields CASSLPTNYGYTF. The chain carries TRBV28 and TRBJ1-2; no definite D call. The V end was cut by 2 bases, the J end by 0 bases, with 4 bases between. This CDR3 region has 13 residues. CDR1 and CDR2 (germline): MDHEN, SYDVKM.

This clone turned up a few times. The V call is TRBV7-2, the J call TRBJ1-2, with a possible D match to TRBD1 (5 bases). This CDR3 has 16 residues. Trimming took 5 bases from V and 4 from J, leaving 20 bases between them. CDR1 is SGHTA, CDR2 FQGNSA, per germline. CDR3 sequence: CASSPRDSMPPYGYTF. The CDR3 DNA reads as TGTGCCAGCAGCCCACGAGACAGCATGCCCCCCTATGGCTACACCTTC.

This clone was recorded only once. In DNA, the CDR3 is TGTGCCAGCAGCTTGACAGGGGGCTTAGTAACCTTC. Translation gives CASSLTGGLVTF. The chain recombines TRBV11-3 with TRBJ1-2; 10 nucleotides match TRBD1. This CDR3 spans 12 amino acids. The trim removed 3 bases at V and 14 bases at J, leaving 6 bases unmatched. Germline V CDR1 and CDR2: SGHNT, YENEEA.